The source of this T cell receptor beta chain is a study of T cell repertoires in cytomegalovirus infection. Study at large: It can be stated that public TCR beta signatures indicated CMV infection as well as a matching HLA type. Study results and caveats: People with CMV and the relevant HLA were identified by cumulative public TCR beta family frequency. The ex vivo response showed dominance by HLA-C-restricted CMV-specific TCR beta clonotypes.

This clonotype has at least ten counts. Its target is not known. TCRdb analysed the reads with MiXCR anew, one entry per CDR3 protein. The table has 200,000 to 300,000 distinct CDR3 sequences, roughly an eighth seen once. The CDR3 consists of 14 residues. V lost 7 bases, J lost 1 base, and 5 bases stayed unmatched. Sequencing input: PBMCs. The source is a human donor in good health (CMV status not recorded). Some clones in this sample may be carry-over from other donors' samples. The chain carries TRBV12-3 or TRBV12-4 and TRBJ2-7, with TRBD2 matching over 9 bases. Written as DNA, the CDR3 is TGTGCCAGCACCGCGGCGGGAGGGTCCTACGAGCAGTACTTC. Its translation: CASTAAGGSYEQYF.